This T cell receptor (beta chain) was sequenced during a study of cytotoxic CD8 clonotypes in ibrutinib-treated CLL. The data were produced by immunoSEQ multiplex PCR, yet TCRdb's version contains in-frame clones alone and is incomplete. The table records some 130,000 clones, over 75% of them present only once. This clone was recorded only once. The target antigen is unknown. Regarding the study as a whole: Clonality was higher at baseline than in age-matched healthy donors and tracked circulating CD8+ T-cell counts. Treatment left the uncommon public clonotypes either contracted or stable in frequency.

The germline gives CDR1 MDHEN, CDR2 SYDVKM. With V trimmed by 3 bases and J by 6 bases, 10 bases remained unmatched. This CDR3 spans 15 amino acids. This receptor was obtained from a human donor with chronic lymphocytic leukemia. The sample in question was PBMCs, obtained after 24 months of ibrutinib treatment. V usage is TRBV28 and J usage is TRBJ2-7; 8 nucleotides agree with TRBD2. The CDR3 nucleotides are TGTGCCAGCAGTTTTGACGGGAGGGCCGCCAGCGAGCAGTACTTC. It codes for CASSFDGRAASEQYF.